A single sample is the source of the 20 T cell receptor beta chains below, sequenced in a study of T cell clonality in common variable immunodeficiency. No antigens are known for them. Produced via immunoSEQ multiplex PCR; TCRdb's table is partial and in-frame only. The sample holds tens of thousands of clones, and no clone turns up only once. Study results and limitations: Fewer deletions and N-nucleotide insertions were reportedly seen in common variable immunodeficiency TCR beta sequences.

Specimen: peripheral blood mononuclear cells. These TCRs come from a human donor with common variable immunodeficiency.

Regarding this clone: The CDR3 end lies 3 residues beyond the end of the read and is filled in from the germline J gene. The rearrangement links TRBV6-2 or TRBV6-3 to TRBJ2-7; 8 nucleotides line up with TRBD1. The CDR3 spans 14 residues. The V gene's germline CDR1 is MNHEY and CDR2 SVGEGT. Germline trimming cut 6 bases from V and 0 bases from J; bases unmatched to any gene: 4. The CDR3 bases that were read are TGTGCCAGCAGCGGACAGGGAAGCTCCTACGAG. Its protein product is CASSGQGSSYE. The complete CDR3 protein is CASSGQGSSYEQYF.

Notes on this clone: The read finishes 3 residues shy of the CDR3 end, and the germline J gene is used to complete it. The chain joins TRBV20-1 to TRBJ2-3; 11 nucleotides align to TRBD2. This CDR3 is built from 15 residues. After removal of 3 bases from V and 4 bases from J, the junction contained 6 bases not matched to a gene. Germline CDR1 reads DFQATT; CDR2 reads SNEGSKA (reference sequence). The chain's CDR3 is CSASELAGAADTQYF. The part of the CDR3 DNA that was read is TGCAGTGCTAGTGAACTAGCGGGAGCAGCAGATACG.

This clone was counted ten times or more. Coverage ceases 3 residues before the CDR3 finishes, and the germline J gene fills in the end. The chain has TRBV2 and TRBJ2-7; a possible D gene is TRBD1 (7 bases). The CDR3 is 14 amino acids. From germline, CDR1 is SNHLY and CDR2 FYNNEI. V lost 4 bases and J lost 4, with 14 bases in between. The CDR3 spells CASSVQGGSYEQYF. Partial CDR3 DNA: TGTGCCAGCAGTGTCCAGGGGGGATCGTACGAG.

This clone was observed many times. The read ends 3 residues shy of where the CDR3 ends; the end is completed using the germline J gene. This sequence joins TRBV29-1 and TRBJ2-4; the match to TRBD1 covers 10 bases. The length of the CDR3 is 16 residues. V lost 4 bases to trimming and J lost 0 bases; unmatched junction nucleotides: 6. Germline loops: CDR1 SQVTM, CDR2 ANQGSEA. CDR3 bases read: TGCAGCGTTGCGAGGACAGGGGGTTTAGCCAAAAACATT. Translated: CSVARTGGLAKNI. The full CDR3 is CSVARTGGLAKNIQYF.

This clone is medium-sized within its sample. From the germline J gene comes the end of the CDR3, since the read stops 3 residues before it. This chain joins TRBV20-1 and TRBJ1-2; 9 bases line up with TRBD1. This CDR3 comprises 14 residues. The germline gives CDR1 DFQATT, CDR2 SNEGSKA (reference sequence). Trimming at V came to 5 bases and at J to 3 bases, leaving 7 bases not matched to a gene. The CDR3: CSAPSTGGYYGYTF. CDR3 bases read: TGCAGTGCTCCGTCGACAGGGGGGTACTATGGC.

Judged by abundance, this clone is medium-sized. The CDR3 end falls 3 residues outside the read, so it is completed with the germline J gene. The gene calls are TRBV6-4 and TRBJ1-2, with TRBD1 as a possible D gene (5 bases). V lost 8 bases to trimming and J lost 4 bases, with 20 bases between them. Germline V lookup: CDR1 MRHNA, CDR2 SNTAGT. The CDR3 runs to 15 residues. The CDR3: CASRGTGASGYGYTF. Incomplete CDR3 DNA: TGTGCCAGCCGGGGGACCGGGGCAAGCGGCTATGGC.

This clone was counted many times. The read ends 3 residues shy of where the CDR3 ends; the end is completed using the germline J gene. The chain has TRBV19 and TRBJ2-7; possibly TRBD2 for D (6 bases). With 9 bases removed from V and 4 bases from J, the gap between germline ends came to 13 bases. This CDR3 is 12 amino acids long. In germline, CDR1 is LNHDA, CDR2 SQIVND (reference sequence). CDR3 sequence: CASRGRRYEQYF. Incomplete CDR3 DNA: TGTGCCAGCCGGGGGAGGCGATACGAG.

This clone was detected many times. Read coverage stops 3 residues before the CDR3 terminus; the germline J gene supplies the remainder. The rearrangement links TRBV7-3 to TRBJ2-1, with TRBD2 matching 7 bases. In germline, CDR1 is SGHTA, CDR2 FQGTGA. CDR3 length equals 12 residues. The ends lost 4 bases at V and 8 bases at J; junction bases unmatched: 2. The CDR3 reads CASSSGGDEQFF. CDR3 DNA, as far as it was read: TGTGCCAGCAGCTCTGGGGGGGATGAG. Variable domain in full (rest from reference TRBV7-3 and TRBJ2-1): GAGVSQTPSNKVTEKGKYVELRCDPISGHTALYWYRQSLGQGPEFLIYFQGTGAADDSGLPNDRFFAVRPEGSVSTLKIQRTERGDSAVYLCASSSGGDEQFFGPGTRLTVL.

This clone came up many times. The read stops 3 residues short of the end of the CDR3; the missing end is completed from the germline J gene. The V call is TRBV11-2, the J call TRBJ2-7; tentatively, D is TRBD1 (6 bases). Germline V gene data show CDR1 as SGHAT and CDR2 as FQNNGV. V lost 1 base and J 1 base, leaving 11 bases between the germline ends. This CDR3 comprises 15 residues. The CDR3 spells CASSLVGDTSYEQYF. CDR3 DNA (partial): TGTGCCAGCAGCTTAGTGGGGGACACATCCTACGAG.

On this clone: Sequencing ends 3 residues short of the CDR3 end; the germline J gene provides the rest. The chain has TRBV19 and TRBJ2-3, with 13 bases lining up with TRBD2. The germline gives CDR1 LNHDA, CDR2 SQIVND (reference sequence). The CDR3 is 17 amino acids. The CDR3 DNA, read in part, is TGTGCCAGTAGTTCTGAACCGACTAGCGGGAGGAAAGGGACG. Its translation: CASSSEPTSGRKGT. The entire CDR3 sequence reads CASSSEPTSGRKGTQYF.

In its sample, this clone was seen many times. The sequenced CDR3 bases are TGTGCCAGCAGTTTAGGGTTAGCGGGTAATGTCCCTGAG. Protein sequence: CASSLGLAGNVPE. Given in full, the CDR3 is CASSLGLAGNVPEQFF. This rearrangement joins TRBV12-3 or TRBV12-4 to TRBJ2-1; 7 bases map to TRBD2. The read halts 3 residues ahead of the CDR3 end, with the missing end drawn from the germline J gene. The junction had 12 bases not matched to a gene; V was cut back by 1 base and J by 9 bases. The CDR3 extends over 16 amino acids.

A few counts support this clone. Coverage ceases 3 residues before the CDR3 finishes, and the germline J gene fills in the end. The rearrangement links TRBV20-1 to TRBJ2-1; tentatively, D is TRBD1 (6 bases). V dropped 0 bases and J dropped 1 base, with 16 bases sitting between them. Germline loops: CDR1 DFQATT, CDR2 SNEGSKA (reference sequence). The CDR3 length is 17 residues. CDR3 DNA, as far as it was read: TGCAGTGCTAGAGATGACGGCAGGGGAGCTTCCTACAATGAG. This codes for CSARDDGRGASYNE. The full-length CDR3 reads as CSARDDGRGASYNEQFF.

This clone was picked up a small number of times. The read falls 3 residues short of the CDR3 end, and the missing part is taken from the germline J gene. The chain recombines TRBV7-8 with TRBJ2-1, with TRBD1 as a possible D gene (5 bases). Trimming took 7 bases from V and 0 from J, leaving 13 bases between them. CDR1 SGHVS and CDR2 FQNEAQ come from the germline V gene. There are 15 residues in the CDR3. The CDR3 DNA, read in part, is TGTGCCAGCATGACAGTATTCAGCTCCTACAATGAG. This translates into CASMTVFSSYNE. The CDR3 in full is CASMTVFSSYNEQFF.

This clone was seen at least ten times. The CDR3 extends 3 residues past the end of the read, so its final part is completed from the germline J gene. The chain employs TRBV6-2 or TRBV6-3 and TRBJ2-2; D ambiguous. Germline V CDR1 and CDR2: MNHEY, SVGEGT. Deletions cut 0 bases from V and 0 bases from J, with 5 bases between. This CDR3 is 15 amino acids long. The CDR3 DNA, read in part, is TGTGCCAGCAGTTACTCGTCGTCGAACACCGGGGAG. Its translation is CASSYSSSNTGE. In full, the CDR3 reads CASSYSSSNTGELFF.

Remarks on this clone: The sequenced fragment ends 3 residues before the CDR3 boundary, so the rest is inferred from the germline J gene. This chain links TRBV7-7 with TRBJ2-2, with TRBD2 as a possible D gene (6 bases). The CDR3 totals 14 residues. With 2 bases removed from V and 6 bases from J, the gap between germline ends came to 10 bases. Germline lookup yields CDR1 SSHAT and CDR2 FNYEAQ (reference sequence). CDR3 DNA, as far as it was read: TGTGCCAGCAGCTTAAGCAGACTAGCCGGGGAG. This gives the protein CASSLSRLAGE. The full CDR3 is CASSLSRLAGELFF.

This clone was counted a few times. The sequenced fragment ends 3 residues before the CDR3 boundary, so the rest is inferred from the germline J gene. The chain employs TRBV20-1 and TRBJ1-2; 8 bases map to TRBD1. Germline V gene sequence: CDR1 DFQATT, CDR2 SNEGSKA (reference sequence). V lost 6 bases to trimming and J lost 6 bases; unmatched junction nucleotides: 12. There are 14 residues in the CDR3. The CDR3 reads CSAAHGQGTDGYTF. The CDR3 DNA, read in part, is TGCAGTGCCGCCCACGGACAGGGTACGGATGGC.

This clone was observed a handful of times. The read falls 3 residues short of the CDR3 end, and the missing part is taken from the germline J gene. The chain employs TRBV2 and TRBJ1-5; a possible D gene is TRBD1 (6 bases). The germline gives CDR1 SNHLY, CDR2 FYNNEI. Trimming removed 5 bases from V and 2 bases from J, with 13 bases in between. The CDR3 consists of 15 residues. The CDR3 spells CASSSDRWGNQPQHF. The DNA read from the CDR3 is TGTGCCAGCAGTTCCGACAGGTGGGGCAATCAGCCC. Together with reference TRBV2 and TRBJ1-5, the CDR3 gives the full variable domain: EPEVTQTPSHQVTQMGQEVILRCVPISNHLYFYWYRQILGQKVEFLVSFYNNEISEKSEIFDDQFSVERPDGSNFTLKIRSTKLEDSAMYFCASSSDRWGNQPQHFGDGTRLSIL.

The sample holds many counts of this clone. The covered CDR3 bases are TGTGCCAGCTCACCGGAACAGGGTATGAGCGGC. Encoded protein: CASSPEQGMSG. In full, the CDR3 is CASSPEQGMSGYTF. V usage is TRBV18 and J usage is TRBJ1-2; D possibly corresponds to TRBD1 (6 bases). The read terminates 3 residues ahead of where the CDR3 ends, so the germline J gene completes it. From germline, CDR1 is KGHSH and CDR2 LQKENI. This CDR3 has 14 amino acids.

This clone was counted many times. The read terminates 3 residues ahead of where the CDR3 ends, so the germline J gene completes it. The chain couples TRBV5-4 to TRBJ2-2; 8 nucleotides match TRBD2. The CDR3 is made up of 15 amino acids. In germline, CDR1 is SGHNT, CDR2 YYREEE (reference sequence). The ends lost 6 bases at V and 3 bases at J; junction bases unmatched: 7. CDR3 residues: CASTGGTSDTGELFF. Partial CDR3 DNA: TGTGCCAGCACCGGAGGGACTAGTGACACCGGGGAG.

This clone was recorded at least ten times. The read ends 3 residues early relative to the CDR3; the germline J gene fills the gap. This chain connects TRBV24-1 to TRBJ1-2; no firm D call. Germline CDR1 KGHDR, CDR2 SFDVKD. The CDR3 runs to 11 residues. Trimming pared 2 bases from V and 7 bases from J, leaving 4 bases between. The CDR3 here is CATSDSVGYTF. CDR3 bases read: TGTGCCACCAGTGATTCCGTTGGC.